The rows below give T cell receptor beta chains drawn from one sample of a study of cytomegalovirus exposure and HLA in healthy donors. The protocol was immunoSEQ multiplex PCR, while the TCRdb copy is restricted to in-frame clones and leaves out a portion. The top ten hold 4% to 5% of the sample, which has 100,000 to 150,000 clones, around 77% seen once. Sequencing input: PBMCs. Receptors originate from a male donor in good health and CMV-seropositive. The conserved cysteine and the conserved F or W are not part of the CDR3 here.

v_call cdr3_aa
TRBV6-5 ASSRPGTGYGYT
TRBV9 ASSVEGGSTYEQY
TRBV5-1 ASRPGEVLFEQF
TRBV11-2 ASSLAGTSATDTQY
TRBV6-5 ASSEGEAYEQY
TRBV6-1 ASSEVYGGNTEAF
TRBV6-6 ASIGGAGPTDTQY
TRBV21-1 ASSRGTGELF
TRBV7-9 SSSRGGSNEKLF
TRBV5-1 ASLQGGSSTEAF
TRBV7-6 ASSLLRGLSYNEQF
TRBV19 ASSILGHNTEAF
TRBV27 ASSLSPLPSYEQY
TRBV29-1 SVEIGEAF
TRBV7-9 ASSLGQGVTAGELF
TRBV7-9 ASTFRDMNTEAF
TRBV27 ASSPYTGSGNTIY
TRBV6-1 ASSGTPYEQF
TRBV28 ASSFDNSPLH
TRBV6-5 ASSYSIRVYYEQY
TRBV2 ASRGGWGNEQF
TRBV7-2 ASSPSTGVVNEQF
TRBV6-1 ASVVWDTTDTQY
TRBV7-6 ASSFRETQY